This entry concerns a single T cell receptor beta chain. Participant ages covered 18 to 89 years across around 25 US areas. The record originates from a study of blood T cell repertoires in COVID-19. Study-level information: The study drew acute and convalescent COVID-19 samples from the United States, Italy and Spain. Sample material is recorded as cDNA or gDNA derived from T cells, B-cell-depleted T cells, or PBMCs.

The table came from immunoSEQ multiplex PCR; TCRdb's copy has only in-frame clones and leaves some out. The table shows 430,000 or so clones, with around 87% occurring only once. This CDR3 has 15 residues. Germline V gene lookup returns CDR1 LNHDA and CDR2 SQIVND (reference sequence). V was shortened by 7 bases and J by 8 bases, with 20 bases between the two germline ends. The clonotype comes from a middle-aged woman who had recovered from COVID-19. This chain links TRBV19 with TRBJ2-2; tentatively, D is TRBD2 (5 bases). Sequenced material: PBMCs or T cells enriched from blood (not recorded which). The CDR3 nucleotides read TGTGCCAGTACCCTCGGCCTAGCACGAACTGGGGAGCTGTTTTTT. It specifies CASTLGLARTGELFF.